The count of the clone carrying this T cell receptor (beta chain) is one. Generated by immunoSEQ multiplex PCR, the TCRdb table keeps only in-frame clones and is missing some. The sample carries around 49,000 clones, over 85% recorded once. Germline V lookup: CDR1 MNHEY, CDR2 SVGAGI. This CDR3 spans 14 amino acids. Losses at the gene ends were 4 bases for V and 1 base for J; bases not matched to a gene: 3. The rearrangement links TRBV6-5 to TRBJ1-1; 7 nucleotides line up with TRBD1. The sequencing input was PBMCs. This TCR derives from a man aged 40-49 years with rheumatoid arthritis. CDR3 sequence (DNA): TGTGCCAGCAGTTCGGGACAGACGAACACTGAAGCTTTCTTT. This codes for CASSSGQTNTEAFF.